The clone carrying this T cell receptor beta chain was counted many times. Its antigen remains unknown. Germline values: CDR1 SGHTA, CDR2 FQGNSA. The CDR3 length is 16 residues. Trimming took 0 bases from V and 7 from J, leaving 16 bases between them. MiXCR, applied by TCRdb to the reads, yields one record per CDR3 protein. Seen here are about 360,000 distinct CDR3 sequences, about 35% observed once, and the top ten hold around an eighth. The entry originates in a study of T cell repertoires in cytomegalovirus infection. General study findings and limits: Carriers of CMV plus the relevant HLA were identified by cumulative public TCR beta family frequency.

The sequenced sample was cultured PBMCs, obtained from culture after CMV antigen stimulation. V gene TRBV7-2 combines with J gene TRBJ2-1, with D perhaps matching TRBD1 (5 bases). The clonotype was recovered from a human donor in good health (CMV status not recorded). Some clones in this sample may be carry-over from other donors' samples. CDR3 sequence reads: CASSLAQPGQGNEQFF. The DNA of the CDR3 is TGTGCCAGCAGCTTAGCGCAACCAGGGCAGGGAAATGAGCAGTTCTTC. Drawing the rest from reference TRBV7-2 and TRBJ2-1, the complete variable domain is GAGVSQSPSNKVTEKGKDVELRCDPISGHTALYWYRQSLGQGLEFLIYFQGNSAPDKSGLPSDRFSAERTGGSVSTLTIQRTQQEDSAVYLCASSLAQPGQGNEQFFGPGTRLTVL.